These T cell receptor beta chains were read from a single sample in a study of cytomegalovirus exposure and HLA in healthy donors. Here immunoSEQ multiplex PCR was the method, and the copy in TCRdb shows in-frame clones only, minus some. In the table there are around 170,000 clones, over 70% of which are singletons. What was sequenced was PBMCs. These receptors were collected from a woman between 35 and 50 years old in good health and CMV-seropositive. CDR3s include the opening cysteine and the closing phenylalanine or tryptophan. Size is stated for part of the rows, as once, few or many counts, or as a class when the clone is expanded.

j_call: TRBJ2-5; clone_size: NA; v_call: TRBV5-1; cdr3_aa: CASSPTLAGETQYF
j_call: TRBJ2-5; clone_size: few; v_call: TRBV2; cdr3_aa: CASRGGGGAYETQYF
j_call: TRBJ2-1; clone_size: few; v_call: TRBV5-1; cdr3_aa: CASSPSGTANEQFF
j_call: TRBJ1-6; clone_size: few; v_call: TRBV15; cdr3_aa: CATSRDPGSYNSPLHF
j_call: TRBJ2-1; clone_size: few; v_call: TRBV11-2; cdr3_aa: CASSPTSGVNNEQFF
j_call: TRBJ1-6; clone_size: NA; v_call: TRBV7-9; cdr3_aa: CASSYGESPLHF
j_call: TRBJ2-5; clone_size: NA; v_call: TRBV7-2; cdr3_aa: CASSPSQGTQYF
j_call: TRBJ2-1; clone_size: few; v_call: TRBV2; cdr3_aa: CASSERISSYNEQFF
j_call: TRBJ2-2; clone_size: NA; v_call: TRBV5-1; cdr3_aa: CASSLALASNTGELFF
j_call: TRBJ2-1; clone_size: NA; v_call: TRBV2; cdr3_aa: CASKDRGPNEQFF
j_call: TRBJ2-5; clone_size: NA; v_call: TRBV5-6; cdr3_aa: CASSLPGTGFGTQYF
j_call: TRBJ1-1; clone_size: few; v_call: TRBV5-8; cdr3_aa: CASTRRAGLVGAFF
j_call: TRBJ2-2; clone_size: NA; v_call: TRBV5-1; cdr3_aa: CASSDRDRKGNGELFF
j_call: TRBJ2-7; clone_size: NA; v_call: TRBV6-1; cdr3_aa: CASTGGVGTYEQYF
j_call: TRBJ1-4; clone_size: NA; v_call: TRBV28; cdr3_aa: CASSSGQRGMGTNEKLFF
j_call: TRBJ2-2; clone_size: NA; v_call: TRBV9; cdr3_aa: CASSVEAGGLTGELFF
j_call: TRBJ2-7; clone_size: NA; v_call: TRBV7-3; cdr3_aa: CASSTMGSGEQYF
j_call: TRBJ2-6; clone_size: NA; v_call: TRBV9; cdr3_aa: CASRATGANVLTF